This T cell receptor beta chain was identified during a study of blood T cell repertoires in COVID-19. Study background: Acute and convalescent COVID-19 samples came from the United States, Italy and Spain. Sources were T cells, B-cell-depleted T cells, or PBMCs; the material itself was cDNA or gDNA.

The authors' processing: Estimates of nucleated cell counts were drawn from the amplification of reference gene primers. TCRdb's table, derived via immunoSEQ multiplex PCR, lists solely in-frame clones and lacks some. Clone size and the V and J calls come from that table; the DNA yielded D and trimming. The table records more than 150,000 clones, roughly 80% of them present only once. Per the germline V gene, CDR1 is SGHDN and CDR2 is FVKESK. With 1 base removed from V and 1 base from J, the gap between germline ends came to 16 bases. This CDR3 contains 17 residues. The rearrangement links TRBV14 to TRBJ2-5; the D gene is possibly TRBD2 (6 bases). The source material was peripheral blood. This sequence was found in a man aged 50 or older who had recovered from COVID-19. CDR3 nucleotides: TGTGCCAGCAGCCAAGTCCGATGGAATAGCGGCCAAGAGACCCAGTACTTC. This codes for CASSQVRWNSGQETQYF. Supplemented by reference TRBV14 and TRBJ2-5, the full variable domain reads EAGVTQFPSHSVIEKGQTVTLRCDPISGHDNLYWYRRVMGKEIKFLLHFVKESKQDESGMPNNRFLAERTGGTYSTLKVQPAELEDSGVYFCASSQVRWNSGQETQYFGPGTRLLVL.